This T cell receptor (beta chain) appears in the sequencing data of a study of cytomegalovirus exposure and HLA in healthy donors. Findings and caveats of the study: From TCR beta sequences, most subjects' HLA-A and HLA-B alleles were reportedly predicted accurately. The study flagged some 170 TCR beta chains as cytomegalovirus-associated. Some V segments, including TRBV6-2 and TRBV6-3, were excluded as indistinguishable.

The PCR had 60 Vbeta and 13 Jbeta primers. In the original processing: In a later analysis, of around 83 million unique beta chains, 9 million to 11 million appeared in at least two donors. Libraries were prepared by immunoSEQ multiplex PCR; TCRdb keeps only in-frame clonotypes and omits some of them. V and J calls and clone size are those listed in that table; D and trimming were worked out from the DNA. The data hold approximately 110,000 clones, with roughly four fifths observed a single time. This clone was picked up one time. Its antigen is unidentified. Germline CDR1 reads LGHNA; CDR2 reads YSLEER. CDR3 length equals 13 residues. V lost 3 bases and J lost 7, with 13 bases in between.

The specimen was PBMCs. This receptor was taken from a man in his forties or fifties in good health and CMV-seronegative. The rearrangement joins TRBV4-3 to TRBJ2-7, with a weak D call TRBD1 (5 bases). In nucleotides, the CDR3 is TGCGCCAGCAGCCACATACAGGACATGGAGCAGTACTTC. Translating it yields CASSHIQDMEQYF.